In this sample, the clone carrying this T cell receptor (beta chain) turned up a few times. In the study's own analysis: It was from reference gene primer amplification that nucleated cell counts were estimated. Data came from immunoSEQ multiplex PCR; TCRdb stores just in-frame clones and leaves some out. V and J calls and clone size come straight from that table; D and trimming were deduced from the DNA. The sample has 150,000 to 200,000 clones; around 84% are singletons. CDR3 length: 15 amino acids. CDR1 and CDR2 (germline): SGHTA, FQGNSA. The V end was cut by 7 bases, the J end by 3 bases, with 15 bases between. The sample comes from a study of blood T cell repertoires in COVID-19. Study summary: The United States, Italy and Spain provided the acute and convalescent COVID-19 samples. In each case, the material was cDNA or gDNA derived from T cells, B-cell-depleted T cells, or PBMCs.

This chain uses TRBV7-2 with TRBJ2-2; D perhaps matches TRBD1 (6 bases). The receptor comes from a woman of 80 years or more with acute or convalescent COVID-19. The sample was peripheral blood. The CDR3: CASTLGTHHTGELFF. The CDR3 nucleotides are TGTGCCAGCACCCTCGGGACACATCACACCGGGGAGCTGTTTTTT.